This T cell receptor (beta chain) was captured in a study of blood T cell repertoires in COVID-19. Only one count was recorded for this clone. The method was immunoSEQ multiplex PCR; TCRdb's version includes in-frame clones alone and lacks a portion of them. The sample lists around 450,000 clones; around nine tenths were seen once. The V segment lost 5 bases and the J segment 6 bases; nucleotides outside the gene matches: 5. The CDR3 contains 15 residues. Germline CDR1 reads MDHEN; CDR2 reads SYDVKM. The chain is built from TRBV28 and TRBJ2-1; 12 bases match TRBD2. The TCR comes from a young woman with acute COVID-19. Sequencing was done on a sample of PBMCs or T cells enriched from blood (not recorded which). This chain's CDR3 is CASSMTSGGFNEQFF. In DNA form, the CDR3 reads TGTGCCAGCAGTATGACTAGCGGGGGTTTCAATGAGCAGTTCTTC.